What follows is one T cell receptor beta chain and its context. V was clipped by 7 bases and J by 8 bases; unmatched bases: 17. Germline V lookup: CDR1 LNHDA, CDR2 SQIVND (reference sequence). This CDR3 spans 17 amino acids. The data are from a study of preoperative IRX-2 immunotherapy in early breast cancer. Profiling relied on immunoSEQ multiplex PCR, and the TCRdb table lists in-frame clones only, not all of them. Counted here are some 25,000 clones, roughly nine tenths occurring once; the ten biggest clones make up roughly 9%. Treatment: preoperative locoregional IRX-2 cytokine immunotherapy. This phase Ib study tested locoregional IRX-2 cytokine immunotherapy given before surgery.

The rearrangement uses TRBV19 and TRBJ1-4, with 9 bases fitting TRBD1. The sequencing used tumor tissue, collected after IRX-2 immunotherapy. The TCR was taken from a human donor with breast cancer. This CDR3 reads CASTLGQGRRMKEKLFF. CDR3 nucleotides: TGTGCCAGTACCTTAGGACAGGGGCGGAGAATGAAGGAAAAACTGTTTTTT.